Sequencing of this T cell receptor (beta chain) was carried out in a study of blood T cell repertoires in COVID-19. Overall study: The United States, Italy and Spain supplied acute and convalescent COVID-19 samples.

Only in-frame clones appear in the TCRdb table, and some are missing; sequencing was by immunoSEQ multiplex PCR. Of about 47,000 clones in the sample, about 71% were seen once. The table lists this clone with many counts. Trimming pared 3 bases from V and 6 bases from J, leaving 6 bases between. The CDR3 covers 12 residues. Germline CDR1 LGHDT, CDR2 YNNKEL (reference sequence). The chain uses TRBV3-1 (or the pseudogene TRBV3-2) and TRBJ1-5, with D possibly being TRBD1 (5 bases). This sequence was found in a woman in her 70s with acute or convalescent COVID-19. The specimen was peripheral blood. Here the CDR3 DNA reads TGTGCCAGCAGCCATCAGGGTCAGCCCCAGCATTTT. Translating it yields CASSHQGQPQHF.